Many counts were recorded for the clone carrying this TCR beta chain. Its target is not known. Repertoires were generated with immunoSEQ multiplex PCR, while TCRdb's copy carries only in-frame clones and drops some. The sample consists of 190,000 or so clones, around 63% of them appearing once. The sample belongs to a study of shared clonotypes between healthy human individuals. Overall study: Donors consisted of two women and a few men between 18 and 49. Each donor's CD4 naive and CD4 memory cells filled three plates apiece, CD8 naive two, and CD8 memory one.

Findings and limits, study-wide: Estimated richness values were generally larger in naive subsets than in memory subsets. Represented diversity, genetic and exposure-history alike, was limited by few donors.

In germline, CDR1 is SGHRS, CDR2 YFSETQ. V lost 7 bases and J 4 bases, leaving 19 bases between the germline ends. The CDR3 loop spans 15 amino acids. This sequence originates from a young man in good health. The chain combines TRBV5-1 with TRBJ2-3; D may match TRBD1 or TRBD2 (6 bases each). Material: memory CD4+ T cells sorted from blood. Documented subset: CD45RA-negative fraction. The CDR3 is CASGQTGVLADTQYF. DNA for the CDR3: TGCGCCAGCGGACAGACGGGAGTTTTGGCAGATACGCAGTATTTT.